These T cell receptor beta chains were read from a single sample in a study of shared clonotypes between healthy human individuals. Generated by immunoSEQ multiplex PCR, the TCRdb table keeps only in-frame clones and is missing some. The data show 550,000 to 750,000 clones, 95% to 96% seen once. What was sequenced was naive CD8+ T cells sorted from blood. These TCRs come from a woman aged 25 to 45 in good health. CDR3s include the opening cysteine and the closing phenylalanine or tryptophan. D genes are given only for firm matches. Part of the rows lack a size; the others show once, few, many or a class for expanded clones.

TRBD2	NA	TRBV4-1	TRBJ2-1	TGCGCCAGCAGCCAAACTAGCGGGAGAGGTGAGCAGTTCTTC	CASSQTSGRGEQFF
NA	NA	TRBV6-4	TRBJ2-3	TGTGCCAGCAGTGACTCTGAAACAGATACGCAGTATTTT	CASSDSETDTQYF
NA	NA	TRBV6-1	TRBJ1-2	TGTGCCAGCAGTGACTGGCAGACAAACTATGGCTACACCTTC	CASSDWQTNYGYTF
NA	NA	TRBV27	TRBJ2-2	TGTGCCAGCAGTTCCCCCTTTATTAGCGGAGAAGCCGGGGAGCTGTTTTTT	CASSSPFISGEAGELFF
NA	NA	TRBV14	TRBJ2-3	TGTGCCAGCAGCCAAGTGGCCGGGTTGGTCACAGATACGCAGTATTTT	CASSQVAGLVTDTQYF
NA	NA	TRBV5-8	TRBJ2-1	TGTGCCAGCAGCTTGGGACCCTACAATGAGCAGTTCTTC	CASSLGPYNEQFF
TRBD1	NA	TRBV6-1	TRBJ1-5	TGTGCCAGCAGTGAATCTCGACAGGGTATGCAGCCCCAGCATTTT	CASSESRQGMQPQHF
NA	NA	TRBV28	TRBJ1-2	TGTGCCAGCAGCCCTCCCGGGACCGAGGGTTATGGCTACACCTTC	CASSPPGTEGYGYTF
TRBD2	NA	TRBV7-2	TRBJ2-7	TGTGCCACCTCAGGACTAGCGGGAGCCATCGAGCAGTACTTC	CATSGLAGAIEQYF
TRBD1	NA	TRBV15	TRBJ2-2	TGTGCCACCAGCGGACAGGGGGCCGGGGAGCTGTTTTTT	CATSGQGAGELFF
TRBD1	NA	TRBV13	TRBJ2-7	TGTGCCAGCAGCACCAGGGACAGCCACTACGAGCAGTACTTC	CASSTRDSHYEQYF
NA	NA	TRBV9	TRBJ2-2	TGTGCCAGCAGCCTTTTTTCTTACACGAACACCGGGGAGCTGTTTTTT	CASSLFSYTNTGELFF
TRBD2	NA	TRBV28	TRBJ2-2	TGTGCCAGCAGTATTACGGGACTAGCGGGAACCGGGGAGCTGTTTTTT	CASSITGLAGTGELFF
NA	NA	TRBV5-1	TRBJ1-3	TGCGCCAGCAGCGCGGGGTCCTCTGGAAACACCATATATTTT	CASSAGSSGNTIYF
TRBD2	NA	TRBV5-1	TRBJ2-5	TGCGCCAGCAGCGAGACTAGCGGGAGGGCCAGAGAGACCCAGTACTTC	CASSETSGRARETQYF
NA	NA	TRBV7-9	TRBJ2-7	TGTGCCAGCAGCCACATCTACGAGCAGTACTTC	CASSHIYEQYF
TRBD1	NA	TRBV5-1	TRBJ2-2	TGCGCCAGCAGTTCTGAGGCAGGGGGCCGAGCGGACCCCACCGGGGAGCTGTTTTTT	CASSSEAGGRADPTGELFF
NA	once	TRBV6-5	TRBJ1-1	TGTGCCAGCAGTTACTCGACGCAGAAGAACACTGAAGCTTTCTTT	CASSYSTQKNTEAFF
NA	NA	TRBV28	TRBJ2-7	TGTGCCAGCAGTTATAGGGTCCGCGAGCAGTACTTC	CASSYRVREQYF
NA	NA	TRBV30	TRBJ1-5	TGTGCCTGGAGTGTACCTGGACAGCTCAATCAGCCCCAGCATTTT	CAWSVPGQLNQPQHF
NA	NA	TRBV5-8	TRBJ1-2	TGTGCCAGCAGCTCGGGACCCCTAAATGGCTACACCTTC	CASSSGPLNGYTF
NA	NA	TRBV7-9	TRBJ2-5	TGTGCCAGCAGTCGACTAAGGGTCCAGCGGTACCAAGAGACCCAGTACTTC	CASSRLRVQRYQETQYF
NA	NA	TRBV4-1	TRBJ2-5	TGCGCCAGCAGCCCCCTGGGCACGGGGGAGCGATTACAAGAGACCCAGTACTTC	CASSPLGTGERLQETQYF
TRBD1	NA	TRBV27	TRBJ1-2	TGTGCCAGCACCCTGACAGGGGGCAACTATGGCTACACCTTC	CASTLTGGNYGYTF
TRBD2	NA	TRBV12-5	TRBJ2-3	TGTGCTAGTGGTTTGGTACCCAGCGGGAGAAGGATGAGCACAGATACGCAGTATTTT	CASGLVPSGRRMSTDTQYF
NA	NA	TRBV25-1	TRBJ2-7	TGTGCCAGCAGTCAGGCAGGGCTCCCCTACGAGCAGTACTTC	CASSQAGLPYEQYF
NA	NA	TRBV19	TRBJ2-3	TGTGCCAGTAGCGGGTTCCTCGGATCAGATACGCAGTATTTT	CASSGFLGSDTQYF
NA	NA	TRBV4-1	TRBJ1-4	TGCGCCAGCAGCCAAGTAGGTCGAAGCACTGCAACTAATGAAAAACTGTTTTTT	CASSQVGRSTATNEKLFF
TRBD2	once	TRBV28	TRBJ2-3	TGTGCCAGTTGTACTGTAGCGGGAGCGGTCCCAGATACGCAGTATTTT	CASCTVAGAVPDTQYF
NA	NA	TRBV29-1	TRBJ2-1	TGCAGCGTTGTAAGCCATGAGCAGTTCTTC	CSVVSHEQFF
NA	NA	TRBV27	TRBJ2-3	TGTGCCAGCAGTTTCGGGGGCGATACGCAGTATTTT	CASSFGGDTQYF
NA	once	TRBV19	TRBJ2-1	TGTGCCAGTAGTGGGGACTCTTACAATGAGCAGTTCTTC	CASSGDSYNEQFF
NA	NA	TRBV5-4	TRBJ2-6	TGTGCCAGCAGCTTGGATATTTTGTGGGGATCTGGGGCCAACGTCCTGACTTTC	CASSLDILWGSGANVLTF
NA	NA	TRBV2	TRBJ2-6	TGTGCCAGCAGTGAAATGCTAGGTGATAGGCAAACGACTGGGGCCAACGTCCTGACTTTC	CASSEMLGDRQTTGANVLTF
NA	NA	TRBV29-1	TRBJ2-2	TGCAGCGTTGAAGCAGAACAACGAACCGGGGAGCTGTTTTTT	CSVEAEQRTGELFF
NA	NA	TRBV5-6	TRBJ2-1	TGTGCCAGCAGAGCCGGGACGAGAGAGCAGTTCTTC	CASRAGTREQFF
NA	once	TRBV11-2	TRBJ2-3	TGTGCCAGCAGCCCAGAGTATTCTAGCACAGATACGCAGTATTTT	CASSPEYSSTDTQYF
TRBD1	NA	TRBV10-3	TRBJ1-1	TGTGCCATCAGTCAGGGGGCGGATACTGAAGCTTTCTTT	CAISQGADTEAFF
TRBD1	NA	TRBV29-1	TRBJ2-7	TGCAGCGTTGAAGACCCCTGGGAACAGGGGCCCTACGAGCAGTACTTC	CSVEDPWEQGPYEQYF
TRBD1	NA	TRBV2	TRBJ2-3	TGTGCCACACCGGGACAGTTCACAGATACGCAGTATTTT	CATPGQFTDTQYF